This entry lists 5 T cell receptor beta chains sequenced from one sample in a study of radiotherapy plus CTLA-4 blockade in lung cancer. Produced via immunoSEQ multiplex PCR; TCRdb's table is partial and in-frame only. The sample has 45,000 to 60,000 clones; roughly 77% are singletons. This specimen consisted of peripheral blood, obtained from a patient treated with radiotherapy plus ipilimumab. The receptors were sampled from a human donor with non-small cell lung cancer whose response to radiotherapy plus ipilimumab could not be evaluated.

This sequence joins TRBV11-2 and TRBJ2-7, with 8 bases identical to TRBD1. CDR3 size: 14 residues. The junction had 9 bases not matched to a gene; V was cut back by 5 bases and J by 6 bases. Per germline, CDR1 SGHAT and CDR2 FQNNGV. The CDR3 coding sequence is TGTGCCAGCAGCGTGGGACAGGTAAGCGGCGAGCAGTACTTC. It specifies CASSVGQVSGEQYF. Using reference TRBV11-2 and TRBJ2-7 for the parts outside the CDR3, the full variable domain is EAGVAQSPRYKIIEKRQSVAFWCNPISGHATLYWYQQILGQGPKLLIQFQNNGVVDDSQLPKDRFSAERLKGVDSTLKIQPAKLEDSAVYLCASSVGQVSGEQYFGPGTRLTVT.

This chain joins TRBV20-1 and TRBJ2-3; D is undetermined. Between the trimmed V and J ends, which lost 5 bases and 2 bases, there was a span of 5 bases. Germline CDR1 DFQATT, CDR2 SNEGSKA (reference sequence). This CDR3 is 11 amino acids long. The DNA for the CDR3 is TGCAGTGCTGGCACCACAGATACGCAGTATTTT. This encodes CSAGTTDTQYF.

The chain is built from TRBV4-2 and TRBJ1-1; perhaps TRBD1 as D (6 bases). V dropped 4 bases and J dropped 3 bases, with 18 bases sitting between them. The CDR3 consists of 16 residues. From germline, CDR1 is LGHNA and CDR2 YNFKEQ. CDR3 coding DNA: TGTGCCAGCAGCCCCGCCGGGGGGGGCCAAGACACTGAAGCTTTCTTT. As protein: CASSPAGGGQDTEAFF.

This rearrangement joins TRBV9 to TRBJ1-1; possible D gene TRBD1, 5 bases. The length of the CDR3 is 14 residues. From germline, CDR1 is SGDLS and CDR2 YYNGEE. With 2 bases removed from V and 5 bases from J, the gap between germline ends came to 13 bases. CDR3 DNA: TGTGCCAGCAGCGTCCAGGGTGTGGGAACTGAAGCTTTCTTT. Translation: CASSVQGVGTEAFF.

This clone was counted only a few times. The chain joins TRBV6-1 to TRBJ1-2, with D perhaps TRBD1 (6 bases). The CDR3 extends over 14 amino acids. Per germline, CDR1 MNHNS and CDR2 SASEGT. V was pared by 5 bases and J by 6 bases, with 16 bases between. The CDR3 loop reads CASSYRGAYDGYTF. Here the CDR3 DNA reads TGTGCCAGCAGTTATCGGGGGGCGTATGATGGCTACACCTTC.